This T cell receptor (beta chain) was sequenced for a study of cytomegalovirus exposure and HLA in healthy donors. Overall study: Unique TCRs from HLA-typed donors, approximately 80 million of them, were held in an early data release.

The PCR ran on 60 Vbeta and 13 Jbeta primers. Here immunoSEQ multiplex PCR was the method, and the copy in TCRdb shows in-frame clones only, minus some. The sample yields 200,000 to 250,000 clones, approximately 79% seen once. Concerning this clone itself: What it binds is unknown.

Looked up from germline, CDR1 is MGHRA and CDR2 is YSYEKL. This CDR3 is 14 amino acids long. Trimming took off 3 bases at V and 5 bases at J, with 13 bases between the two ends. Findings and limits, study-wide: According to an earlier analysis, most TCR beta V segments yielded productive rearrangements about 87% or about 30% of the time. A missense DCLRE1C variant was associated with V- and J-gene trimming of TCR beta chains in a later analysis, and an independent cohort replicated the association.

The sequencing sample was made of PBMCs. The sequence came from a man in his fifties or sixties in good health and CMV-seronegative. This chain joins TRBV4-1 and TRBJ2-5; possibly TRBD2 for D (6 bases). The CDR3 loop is CASSHPTAGETQYF. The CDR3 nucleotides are TGCGCCAGCAGCCACCCAACGGCGGGGGAGACCCAGTACTTC.